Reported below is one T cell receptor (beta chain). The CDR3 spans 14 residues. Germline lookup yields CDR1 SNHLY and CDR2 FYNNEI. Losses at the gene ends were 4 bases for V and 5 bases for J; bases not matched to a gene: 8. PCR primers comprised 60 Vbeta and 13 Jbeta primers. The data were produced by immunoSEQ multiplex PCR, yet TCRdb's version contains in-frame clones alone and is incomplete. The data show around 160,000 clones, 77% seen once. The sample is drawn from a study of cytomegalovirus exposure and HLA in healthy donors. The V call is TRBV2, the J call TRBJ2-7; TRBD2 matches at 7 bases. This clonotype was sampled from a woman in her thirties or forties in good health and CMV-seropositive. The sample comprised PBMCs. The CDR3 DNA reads TGTGCCAGCAGTGGGGGGGGATCGAGGGACGAGCAGTACTTC. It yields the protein CASSGGGSRDEQYF.